This paragraph reports one TCR beta chain. Its antigen remains unknown. This CDR3 has 13 residues. Trimming took off 4 bases at V and 6 bases at J, with 13 bases between the two ends. Germline CDR1 reads SEHNR; CDR2 reads FQNEAQ (reference sequence). The sample is drawn from a study of cytomegalovirus exposure and HLA in healthy donors. Study-wide results and caveats: Sequencing likely produced, as an artifact, a cluster of highly shared sequence variants. TRBV6-2, TRBV6-3 and other indistinguishable V segments were excluded. Earlier analysis yielded a pattern in which most TCR beta V segments were productive about 90% or about 30% of the time. In vitro, a few CMV-associated chains proved specific for CMV antigens.

PCR used 60 Vbeta primers and 13 Jbeta primers. Assay used: immunoSEQ multiplex PCR; TCRdb lists only in-frame clones, some missing. Of around 110,000 clones listed, around three quarters are singletons. This clonotype was obtained from a man aged 30-40 years in good health and CMV-seronegative. The rearrangement uses TRBV7-9 and TRBJ2-7; D unresolved. Specimen: PBMCs. CDR3 sequence (DNA): TGTGCCAGCAGCTCCGACGGTCCGGGCGAGCAGTACTTC. Protein product: CASSSDGPGEQYF.